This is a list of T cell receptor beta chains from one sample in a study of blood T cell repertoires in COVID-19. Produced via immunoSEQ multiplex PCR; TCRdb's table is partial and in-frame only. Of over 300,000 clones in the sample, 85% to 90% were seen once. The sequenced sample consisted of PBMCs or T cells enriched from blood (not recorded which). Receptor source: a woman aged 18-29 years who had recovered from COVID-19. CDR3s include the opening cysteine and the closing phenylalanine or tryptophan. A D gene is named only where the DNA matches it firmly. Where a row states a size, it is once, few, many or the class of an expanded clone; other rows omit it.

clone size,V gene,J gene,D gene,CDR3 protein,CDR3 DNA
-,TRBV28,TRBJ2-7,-,CASTAGYPREYEQYF,TGTGCTTCTACAGCGGGCTACCCCCGGGAATACGAGCAGTACTTC
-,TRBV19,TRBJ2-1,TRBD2,CASSIAGGRGNEQFF,TGTGCCAGTAGTATAGCGGGAGGGAGGGGCAATGAGCAGTTCTTC
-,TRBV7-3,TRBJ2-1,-,CASSLLGPYNEQFF,TGTGCCAGCAGCTTACTAGGTCCCTACAATGAGCAGTTCTTC
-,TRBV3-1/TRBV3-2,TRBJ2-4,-,CASSQDISGIAKNIQYF,TGTGCCAGCAGCCAAGACATCTCCGGGATAGCCAAAAACATTCAGTACTTC
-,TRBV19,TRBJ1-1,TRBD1,CASIGGTGFGNTEAFF,TGTGCCAGTATAGGCGGGACAGGATTTGGGAACACTGAAGCTTTCTTT
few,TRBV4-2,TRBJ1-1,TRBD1,CASSQGKITTGIYTEAFF,TGTGCCAGCAGCCAAGGTAAGATCACGACAGGGATCTACACTGAAGCTTTCTTT
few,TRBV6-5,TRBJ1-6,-,CASSFTPYPNSPLHF,TGTGCCAGCAGTTTCACTCCCTACCCGAATTCACCCCTCCACTTT
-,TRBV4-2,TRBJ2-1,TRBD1,CASSPLTGQAYNEQFF,TGTGCCAGCAGCCCATTGACGGGACAGGCCTACAATGAGCAGTTCTTC
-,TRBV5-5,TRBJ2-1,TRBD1,CASSYGRDRVIHNEQFF,TGTGCCAGCAGCTATGGCCGGGACAGGGTAATCCACAATGAGCAGTTCTTC
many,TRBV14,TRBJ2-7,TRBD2,CASSRTSGFYEQYF,TGTGCCAGCAGCCGGACTAGCGGCTTCTACGAGCAGTACTTC